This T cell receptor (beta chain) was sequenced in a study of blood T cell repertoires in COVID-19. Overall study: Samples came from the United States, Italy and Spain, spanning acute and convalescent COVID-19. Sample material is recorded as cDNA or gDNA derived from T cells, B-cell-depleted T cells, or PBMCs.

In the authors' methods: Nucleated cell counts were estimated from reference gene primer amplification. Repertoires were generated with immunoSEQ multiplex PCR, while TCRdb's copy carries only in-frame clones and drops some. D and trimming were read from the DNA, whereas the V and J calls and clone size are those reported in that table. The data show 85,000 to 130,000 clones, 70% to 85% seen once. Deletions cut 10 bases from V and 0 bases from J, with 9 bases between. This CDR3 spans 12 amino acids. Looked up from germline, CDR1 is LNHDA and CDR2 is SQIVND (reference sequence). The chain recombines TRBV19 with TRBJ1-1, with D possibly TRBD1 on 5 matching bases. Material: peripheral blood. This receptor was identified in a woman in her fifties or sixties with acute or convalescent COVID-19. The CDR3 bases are TGTGCCACTACAGGAGTGAACACTGAAGCTTTCTTT. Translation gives CATTGVNTEAFF. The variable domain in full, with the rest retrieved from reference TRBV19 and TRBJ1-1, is DGGITQSPKYLFRKEGQNVTLSCEQNLNHDAMYWYRQDPGQGLRLIYYSQIVNDFQKGDIAEGYSVSREKKESFPLTVTSAQKNPTAFYLCATTGVNTEAFFGQGTRLTVV.